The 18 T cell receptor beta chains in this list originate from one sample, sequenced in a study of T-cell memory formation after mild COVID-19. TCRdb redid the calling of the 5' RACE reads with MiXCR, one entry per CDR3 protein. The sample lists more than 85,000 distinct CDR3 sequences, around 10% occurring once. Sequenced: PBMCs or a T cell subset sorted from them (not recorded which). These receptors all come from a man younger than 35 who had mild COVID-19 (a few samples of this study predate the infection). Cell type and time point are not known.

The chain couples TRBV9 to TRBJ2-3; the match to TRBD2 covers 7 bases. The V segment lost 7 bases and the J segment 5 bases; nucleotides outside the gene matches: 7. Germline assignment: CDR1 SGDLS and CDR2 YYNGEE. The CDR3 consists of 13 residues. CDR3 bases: TGTGCCAGCGCCAGCGGGGTGGGAGATACGCAGTATTTT. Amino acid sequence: CASASGVGDTQYF.

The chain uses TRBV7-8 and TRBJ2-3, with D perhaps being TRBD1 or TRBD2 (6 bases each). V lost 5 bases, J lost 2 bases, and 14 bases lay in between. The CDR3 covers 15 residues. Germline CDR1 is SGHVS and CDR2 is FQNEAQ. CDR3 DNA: TGTGCCAGCAGCCCGGGGGCGGGGAACACAGATACGCAGTATTTT. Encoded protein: CASSPGAGNTDTQYF.

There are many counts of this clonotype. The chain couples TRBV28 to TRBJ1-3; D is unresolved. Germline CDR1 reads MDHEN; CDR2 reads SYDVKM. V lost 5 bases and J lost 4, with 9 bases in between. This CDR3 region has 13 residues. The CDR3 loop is CASSAVGGNTIYF. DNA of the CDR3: TGTGCCAGCAGTGCGGTAGGGGGAAACACCATATATTTT.

The CDR3 loop is CASNLVTSGLYEQFF. The CDR3 nucleotides are TGTGCCAGCAATTTAGTGACTAGCGGGCTCTATGAGCAGTTCTTC. This rearrangement joins TRBV7-9 to TRBJ2-1; 10 nucleotides line up with TRBD2. V shed 7 bases and J 8 bases; nucleotides not matched to a gene: 11. The germline CDR1 and CDR2 sequences are SEHNR and FQNEAQ (reference sequence). CDR3 length: 15 amino acids.

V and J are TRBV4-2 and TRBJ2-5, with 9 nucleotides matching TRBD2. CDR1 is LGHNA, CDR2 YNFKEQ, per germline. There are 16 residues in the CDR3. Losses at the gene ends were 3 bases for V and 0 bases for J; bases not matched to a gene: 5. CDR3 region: CASSQTSGGNQETQYF. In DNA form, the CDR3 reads TGTGCCAGCAGCCAGACCAGCGGGGGGAACCAAGAGACCCAGTACTTC.

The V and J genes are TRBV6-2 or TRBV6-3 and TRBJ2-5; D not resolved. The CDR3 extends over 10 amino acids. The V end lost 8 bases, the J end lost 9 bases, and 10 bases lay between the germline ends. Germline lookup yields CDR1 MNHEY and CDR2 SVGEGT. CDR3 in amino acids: CASGPVAQYF. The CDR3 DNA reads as TGTGCCAGCGGTCCGGTGGCCCAGTACTTC.

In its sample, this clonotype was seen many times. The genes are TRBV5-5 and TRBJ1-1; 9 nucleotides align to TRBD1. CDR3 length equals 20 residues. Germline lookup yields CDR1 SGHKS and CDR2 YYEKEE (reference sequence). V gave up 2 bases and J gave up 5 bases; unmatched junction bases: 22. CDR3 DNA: TGTGCCAGCAGCTTCTCACCCGGGACAGGGTATAACCGATGGAAGACTGAAGCTTTCTTT. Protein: CASSFSPGTGYNRWKTEAFF.

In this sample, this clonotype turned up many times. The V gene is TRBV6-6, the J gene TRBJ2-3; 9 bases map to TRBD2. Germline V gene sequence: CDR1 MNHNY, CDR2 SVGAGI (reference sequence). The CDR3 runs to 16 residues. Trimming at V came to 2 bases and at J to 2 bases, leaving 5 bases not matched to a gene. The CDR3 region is CASSYRVAGDTDTQYF. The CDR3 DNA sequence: TGTGCCAGCAGTTACAGGGTAGCGGGAGACACAGATACGCAGTATTTT.

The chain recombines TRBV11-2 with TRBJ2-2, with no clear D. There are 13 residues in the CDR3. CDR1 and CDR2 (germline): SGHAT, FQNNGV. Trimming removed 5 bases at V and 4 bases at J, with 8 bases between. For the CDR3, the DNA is TGTGCCAGCAGCCCCCCTGGCACCGGGGAGCTGTTTTTT. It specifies CASSPPGTGELFF.

The CDR3 DNA is TGTGCCAGCAGTGACTCGTTCGACGAGCAGTACGTC. It encodes CASSDSFDEQYV. The chain employs TRBV6-4 and TRBJ2-7; D call uncertain. The CDR3 loop spans 12 amino acids. V was trimmed by 0 bases and J by 5 bases, leaving 5 bases between them. Germline V gene lookup returns CDR1 MRHNA and CDR2 SNTAGT.

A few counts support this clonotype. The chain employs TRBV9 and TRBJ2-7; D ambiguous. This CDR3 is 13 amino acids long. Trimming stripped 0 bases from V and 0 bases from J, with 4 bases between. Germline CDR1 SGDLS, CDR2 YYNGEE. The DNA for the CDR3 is TGTGCCAGCAGCGTAGGCAGCTCCTACGAGCAGTACTTC. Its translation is CASSVGSSYEQYF.

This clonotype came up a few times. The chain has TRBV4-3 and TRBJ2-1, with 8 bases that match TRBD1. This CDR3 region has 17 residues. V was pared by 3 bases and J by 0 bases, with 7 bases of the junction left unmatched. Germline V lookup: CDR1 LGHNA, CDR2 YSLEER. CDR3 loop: CASSQEDRDSSYNEQFF. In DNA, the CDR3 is TGCGCCAGCAGCCAGGAGGACAGGGACAGCTCCTACAATGAGCAGTTCTTC.

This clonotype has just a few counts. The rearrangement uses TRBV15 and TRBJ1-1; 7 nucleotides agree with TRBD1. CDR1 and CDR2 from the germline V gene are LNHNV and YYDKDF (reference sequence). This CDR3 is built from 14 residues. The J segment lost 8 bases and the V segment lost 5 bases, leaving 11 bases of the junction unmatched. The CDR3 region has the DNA TGTGCCACCAGCGGACTACGACAGGGTACCGAAGCTTTCTTT. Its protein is CATSGLRQGTEAFF.

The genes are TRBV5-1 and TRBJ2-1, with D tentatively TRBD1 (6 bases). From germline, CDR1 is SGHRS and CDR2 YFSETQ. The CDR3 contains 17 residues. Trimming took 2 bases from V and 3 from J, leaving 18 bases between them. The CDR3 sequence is CASSFFRMGARYNEQFF. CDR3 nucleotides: TGCGCCAGCAGCTTCTTTCGGATGGGGGCTCGCTACAATGAGCAGTTCTTC. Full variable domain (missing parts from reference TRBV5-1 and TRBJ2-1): KAGVTQTPRYLIKTRGQQVTLSCSPISGHRSVSWYQQTPGQGLQFLFEYFSETQRNKGNFPGRFSGRQFSNSRSEMNVSTLELGDSALYLCASSFFRMGARYNEQFFGPGTRLTVL.

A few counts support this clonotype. CDR3 in DNA: TGCGCCAGCAGCCAAGATAGGGGGGCCACCTACGAGCAGTACTTC. Its protein is CASSQDRGATYEQYF. This sequence joins TRBV4-3 and TRBJ2-7; D is tentatively TRBD1 or TRBD2 (6 bases each). The CDR3 extends over 15 amino acids. The ends were cut back, 0 bases at V and 2 bases at J, with 11 bases in the middle. CDR1 and CDR2 from the germline V gene are LGHNA and YSLEER.

CDR3 DNA sequence: TGCGCCAGCAGCCAAGATCGACTAGCGGTGGGGGAGCAGTTCTTC. Translation gives CASSQDRLAVGEQFF. V usage is TRBV4-3 and J usage is TRBJ2-1; 9 nucleotides align to TRBD2. Trimming removed 0 bases from V and 10 bases from J; junction bases left unmatched: 7. The CDR3 sequence is 15 residues long. The germline CDR1 and CDR2 sequences are LGHNA and YSLEER.

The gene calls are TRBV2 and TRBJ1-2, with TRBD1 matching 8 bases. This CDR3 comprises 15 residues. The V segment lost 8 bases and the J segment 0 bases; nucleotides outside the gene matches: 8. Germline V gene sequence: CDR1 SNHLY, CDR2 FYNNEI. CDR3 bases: TGTGCCAGCGCTCTCGGACAGGGCGCTAACTATGGCTACACCTTC. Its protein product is CASALGQGANYGYTF.

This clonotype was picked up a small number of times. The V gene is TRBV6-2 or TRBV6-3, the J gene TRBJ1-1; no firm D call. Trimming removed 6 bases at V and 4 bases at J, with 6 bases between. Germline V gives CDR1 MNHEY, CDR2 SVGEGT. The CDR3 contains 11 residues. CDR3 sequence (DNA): TGTGCCAGCAGCCGGAGCACTGAAGCTTTCTTT. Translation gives CASSRSTEAFF.